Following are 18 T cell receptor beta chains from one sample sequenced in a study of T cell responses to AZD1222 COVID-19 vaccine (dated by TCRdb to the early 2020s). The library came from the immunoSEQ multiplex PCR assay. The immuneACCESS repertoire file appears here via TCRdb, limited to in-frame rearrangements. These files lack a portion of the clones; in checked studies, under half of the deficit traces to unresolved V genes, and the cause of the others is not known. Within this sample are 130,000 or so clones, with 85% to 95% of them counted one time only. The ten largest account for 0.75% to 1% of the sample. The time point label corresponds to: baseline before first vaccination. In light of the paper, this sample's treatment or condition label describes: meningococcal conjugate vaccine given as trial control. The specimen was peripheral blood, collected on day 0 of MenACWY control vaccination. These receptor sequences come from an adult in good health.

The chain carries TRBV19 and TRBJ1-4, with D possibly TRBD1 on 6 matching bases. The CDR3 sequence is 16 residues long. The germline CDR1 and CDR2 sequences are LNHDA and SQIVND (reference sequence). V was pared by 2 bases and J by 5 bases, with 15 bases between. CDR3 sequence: CASSIIGGLGNEKLFF. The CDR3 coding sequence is TGTGCCAGTAGTATAATTGGGGGGCTCGGCAATGAAAAACTGTTTTTT.

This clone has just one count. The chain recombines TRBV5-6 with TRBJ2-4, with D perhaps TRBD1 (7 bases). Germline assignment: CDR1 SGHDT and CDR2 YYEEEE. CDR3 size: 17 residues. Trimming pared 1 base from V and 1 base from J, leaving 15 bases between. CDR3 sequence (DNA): TGTGCCAGCAGCTTGCTCAGGGGGGATGGTGCCAAAAACATTCAGTACTTC. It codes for CASSLLRGDGAKNIQYF.

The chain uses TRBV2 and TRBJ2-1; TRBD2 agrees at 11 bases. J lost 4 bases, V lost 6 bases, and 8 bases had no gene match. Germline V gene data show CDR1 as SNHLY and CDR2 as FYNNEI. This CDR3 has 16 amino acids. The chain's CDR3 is CASSEIAGGGYNEQFF. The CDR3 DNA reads TGTGCCAGCAGCGAAATAGCGGGAGGGGGGTACAATGAGCAGTTCTTC. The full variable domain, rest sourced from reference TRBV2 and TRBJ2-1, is EPEVTQTPSHQVTQMGQEVILRCVPISNHLYFYWYRQILGQKVEFLVSFYNNEISEKSEIFDDQFSVERPDGSNFTLKIRSTKLEDSAMYFCASSEIAGGGYNEQFFGPGTRLTVL.

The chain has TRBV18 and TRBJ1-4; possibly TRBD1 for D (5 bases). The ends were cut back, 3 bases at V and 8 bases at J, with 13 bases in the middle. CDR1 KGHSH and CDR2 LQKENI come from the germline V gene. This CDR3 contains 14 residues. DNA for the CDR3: TGTGCCAGCTCACCGGGGGACTTGGGAGAAAAACTGTTTTTT. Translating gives CASSPGDLGEKLFF.

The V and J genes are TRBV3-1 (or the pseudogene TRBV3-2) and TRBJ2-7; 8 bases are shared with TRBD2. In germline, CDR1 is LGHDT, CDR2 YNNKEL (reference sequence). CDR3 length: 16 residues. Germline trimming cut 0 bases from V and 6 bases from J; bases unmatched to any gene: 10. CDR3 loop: CASSQDVRGGALEQYF. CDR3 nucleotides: TGTGCCAGCAGCCAAGATGTTCGGGGGGGGGCCCTCGAGCAGTACTTC.

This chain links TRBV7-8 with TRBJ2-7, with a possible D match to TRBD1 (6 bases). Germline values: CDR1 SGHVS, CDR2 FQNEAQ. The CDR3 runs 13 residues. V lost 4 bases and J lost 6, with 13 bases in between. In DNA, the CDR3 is TGTGCCAGCAGCTCCCCGGGACAAGGCGAGCAGTACTTC. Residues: CASSSPGQGEQYF.

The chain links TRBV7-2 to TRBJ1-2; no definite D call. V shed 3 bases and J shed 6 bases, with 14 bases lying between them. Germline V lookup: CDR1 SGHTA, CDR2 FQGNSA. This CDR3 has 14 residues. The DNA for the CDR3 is TGTGCCAGCAGCTTGTTTAGCCCGGGAAATGGCTACACCTTC. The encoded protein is CASSLFSPGNGYTF.

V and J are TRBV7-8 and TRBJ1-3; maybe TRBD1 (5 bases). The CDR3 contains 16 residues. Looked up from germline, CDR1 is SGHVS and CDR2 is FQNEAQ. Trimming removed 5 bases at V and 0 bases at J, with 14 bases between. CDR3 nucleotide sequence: TGTGCCAGCAGCAAGGCCAGGGTCCACTCTGGAAACACCATATATTTT. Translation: CASSKARVHSGNTIYF. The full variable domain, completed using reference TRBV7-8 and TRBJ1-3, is GAGVSQSPRYKVAKRGQDVALRCDPISGHVSLFWYQQALGQGPEFLTYFQNEAQLDKSGLPSDRFFAERPEGSVSTLKIQRTQQEDSAVYLCASSKARVHSGNTIYFGEGSWLTVV.

The CDR3, as DNA: TGTGCCAGCAGCATCCACAGGGGTGGCTACACCTTC. This translates into CASSIHRGGYTF. The V and J genes are TRBV9 and TRBJ1-2, with TRBD1 matching 7 bases. The V gene end was trimmed by 4 bases and the J gene end by 7 bases; junction bases not matched to a gene: 4. This CDR3 is built from 12 residues. Germline-derived CDR1 and CDR2 are SGDLS and YYNGEE.

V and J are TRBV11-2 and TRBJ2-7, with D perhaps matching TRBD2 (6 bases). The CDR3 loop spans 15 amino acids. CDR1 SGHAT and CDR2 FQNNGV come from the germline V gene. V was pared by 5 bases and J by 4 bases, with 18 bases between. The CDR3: CASSERLVGVYEQYF. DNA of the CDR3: TGTGCCAGCAGCGAACGACTAGTGGGAGTGTACGAGCAGTACTTC.

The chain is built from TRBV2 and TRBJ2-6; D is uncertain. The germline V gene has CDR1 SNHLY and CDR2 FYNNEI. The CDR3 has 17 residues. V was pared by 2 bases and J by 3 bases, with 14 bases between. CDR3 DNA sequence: TGTGCCAGCAGTGAAATTCGATCCGGTTTTGGGGCCAACGTCCTGACTTTC. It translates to CASSEIRSGFGANVLTF.

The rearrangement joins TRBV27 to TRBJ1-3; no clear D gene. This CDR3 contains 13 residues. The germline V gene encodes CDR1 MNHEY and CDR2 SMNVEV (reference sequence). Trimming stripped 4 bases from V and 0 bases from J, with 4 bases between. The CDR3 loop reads CASSYDSGNTIYF. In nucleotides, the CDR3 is TGTGCCAGCAGTTACGACTCTGGAAACACCATATATTTT.

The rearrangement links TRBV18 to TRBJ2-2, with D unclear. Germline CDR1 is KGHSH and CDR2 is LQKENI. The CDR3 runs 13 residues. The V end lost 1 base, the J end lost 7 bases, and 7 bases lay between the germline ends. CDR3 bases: TGTGCCAGCTCACCACTGGGCCTCGGGGAGCTGTTTTTT. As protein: CASSPLGLGELFF.

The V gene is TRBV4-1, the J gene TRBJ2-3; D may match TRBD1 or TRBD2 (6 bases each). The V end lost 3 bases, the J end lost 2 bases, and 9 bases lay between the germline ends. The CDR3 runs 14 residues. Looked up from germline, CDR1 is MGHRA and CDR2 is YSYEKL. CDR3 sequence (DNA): TGCGCCAGCAGCCAGGGGGGCTACACAGATACGCAGTATTTT. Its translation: CASSQGGYTDTQYF.

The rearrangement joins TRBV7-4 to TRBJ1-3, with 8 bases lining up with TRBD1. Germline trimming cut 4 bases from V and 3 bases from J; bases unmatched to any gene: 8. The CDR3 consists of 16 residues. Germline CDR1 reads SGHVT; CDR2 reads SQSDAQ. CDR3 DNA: TGTGCCAGCAGCTCCAGGACAGGGCGTTATGGAAACACCATATATTTT. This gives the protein CASSSRTGRYGNTIYF.

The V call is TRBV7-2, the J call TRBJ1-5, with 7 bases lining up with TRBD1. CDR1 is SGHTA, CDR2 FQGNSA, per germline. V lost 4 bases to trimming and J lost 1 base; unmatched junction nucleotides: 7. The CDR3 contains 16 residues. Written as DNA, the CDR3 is TGTGCCAGCAGCTCACAGGGGCTAGTAAGCAATCAGCCCCAGCATTTT. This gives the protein CASSSQGLVSNQPQHF.

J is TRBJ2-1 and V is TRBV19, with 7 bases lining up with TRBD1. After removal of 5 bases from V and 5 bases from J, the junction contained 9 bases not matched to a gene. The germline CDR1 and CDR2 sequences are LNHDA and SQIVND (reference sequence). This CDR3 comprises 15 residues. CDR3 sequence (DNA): TGTGCCAGTAGTCCTAGGACAGGCGCCGACAATGAGCAGTTCTTC. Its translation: CASSPRTGADNEQFF.

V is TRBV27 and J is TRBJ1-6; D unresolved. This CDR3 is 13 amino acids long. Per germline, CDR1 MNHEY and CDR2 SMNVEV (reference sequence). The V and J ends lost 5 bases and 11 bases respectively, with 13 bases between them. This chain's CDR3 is CASSPTRMAPLHF. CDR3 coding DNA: TGTGCCAGCAGTCCGACCCGGATGGCACCCCTCCACTTT.